These T cell receptor beta chains were read from a single sample in a study of cytomegalovirus exposure and HLA in healthy donors. TCRdb's table, derived via immunoSEQ multiplex PCR, lists solely in-frame clones and lacks some. The sample yields under 200,000 clones, roughly 77% seen once. Specimen: PBMCs. Receptors originate from a man aged 40-50 years in good health and CMV-seropositive. Both conserved end residues are part of each CDR3. D genes are given only for firm matches. Clone sizes are given selectively: once, few, many, or a class where the clone is expanded.

v_gene: TRBV6-5; len: 14; j_gene: TRBJ2-4; abundance: -; d_gene: TRBD1; CDR3nt: TGTGCCAGCTCAGGGGACAGGCTAAAAAACATTCAGTACTTC; CDR3aa: CASSGDRLKNIQYF
v_gene: TRBV27; len: 16; j_gene: TRBJ2-7; abundance: -; d_gene: TRBD2; CDR3nt: TGTGCCAGCAGTTTGGGGGGGGCGGGGGGAACCTACGAGCAGTACTTC; CDR3aa: CASSLGGAGGTYEQYF
v_gene: TRBV7-8; len: 14; j_gene: TRBJ2-7; abundance: -; d_gene: -; CDR3nt: TGTGCCAGCAGCTTAGGGACTACCACCTACGAGCAGTACTTC; CDR3aa: CASSLGTTTYEQYF
v_gene: TRBV10-3; len: 19; j_gene: TRBJ2-3; abundance: -; d_gene: TRBD2; CDR3nt: TGTGCCATCAGGGCGACTAGCGGGAGGGCCACGGGACCCACAGATACGCAGTATTTT; CDR3aa: CAIRATSGRATGPTDTQYF
v_gene: TRBV5-6; len: 17; j_gene: TRBJ2-1; abundance: -; d_gene: TRBD2; CDR3nt: TGTGCCAGCAGCAGAAAAGCAGCGGGAGGTTCCTACAATGAGCAGTTCTTC; CDR3aa: CASSRKAAGGSYNEQFF
v_gene: TRBV5-1; len: 15; j_gene: TRBJ2-3; abundance: -; d_gene: -; CDR3nt: TGCGCCAGCAGCTTGACAGGGAAATACACAGATACGCAGTATTTT; CDR3aa: CASSLTGKYTDTQYF
v_gene: TRBV7-9; len: 16; j_gene: TRBJ1-1; abundance: -; d_gene: -; CDR3nt: TGTGCCAGCAGCCCCCAGTTTGGGGAGATAAACACTGAAGCTTTCTTT; CDR3aa: CASSPQFGEINTEAFF
v_gene: TRBV5-1; len: 17; j_gene: TRBJ1-3; abundance: -; d_gene: -; CDR3nt: TGCGCCAGCAGCTTGGGGGGCACCTCCTTCTCTGGAAACACCATATATTTT; CDR3aa: CASSLGGTSFSGNTIYF
v_gene: TRBV28; len: 12; j_gene: TRBJ2-7; abundance: once; d_gene: -; CDR3nt: TGTGTCCCTAGGGGAAAGAAGGACGAGCAGTACTTC; CDR3aa: CVPRGKKDEQYF
v_gene: TRBV6-5; len: 16; j_gene: TRBJ1-2; abundance: -; d_gene: -; CDR3nt: TGTGCCAGCAGTTCGCACCAGGGTACCGGGTATCGCGGCTACACCTTC; CDR3aa: CASSSHQGTGYRGYTF
v_gene: TRBV2; len: 15; j_gene: TRBJ2-3; abundance: -; d_gene: TRBD2; CDR3nt: TGTGCCAGCAGTACCCGACTAGCTAGCACAGATACGCAGTATTTT; CDR3aa: CASSTRLASTDTQYF
v_gene: TRBV2; len: 15; j_gene: TRBJ1-6; abundance: -; d_gene: -; CDR3nt: TGTGCCAGCAGTGAGAGGGCTCGGCGTAATTCACCCCTCCACTTT; CDR3aa: CASSERARRNSPLHF
v_gene: TRBV6-1; len: 16; j_gene: TRBJ1-1; abundance: -; d_gene: -; CDR3nt: TGTGCCAGCAGTGAAGCGTCGGGGGGCTATTGGACTGAAGCTTTCTTT; CDR3aa: CASSEASGGYWTEAFF
v_gene: TRBV5-6; len: 13; j_gene: TRBJ1-3; abundance: -; d_gene: TRBD1; CDR3nt: TGTGCCAGCAGCCCTACAGGGGTTGACACCATATATTTT; CDR3aa: CASSPTGVDTIYF
v_gene: TRBV5-6; len: 13; j_gene: TRBJ1-1; abundance: -; d_gene: -; CDR3nt: TGTGCCAGCAGCTTGCTTGAGGGAATGGGGGCTTTCTTT; CDR3aa: CASSLLEGMGAFF
v_gene: TRBV7-9; len: 16; j_gene: TRBJ2-1; abundance: -; d_gene: TRBD2; CDR3nt: TGTGCCAGCAGCTTAATAGGTAGCGGGAGGTACAATGAGCAGTTCTTC; CDR3aa: CASSLIGSGRYNEQFF
v_gene: TRBV10-3; len: 15; j_gene: TRBJ2-1; abundance: -; d_gene: TRBD1; CDR3nt: TGTGCCATCCGTGACAGGGGAAAATCCTACAATGAGCAGTTCTTC; CDR3aa: CAIRDRGKSYNEQFF
v_gene: TRBV23-1; len: 18; j_gene: TRBJ2-1; abundance: -; d_gene: TRBD2; CDR3nt: TGCGCCAGCAGTCAATCCAGGAAGCCGGGAGGCTCCTACAATGAGCAGTTCTTC; CDR3aa: CASSQSRKPGGSYNEQFF
v_gene: TRBV10-1; len: 17; j_gene: TRBJ2-1; abundance: -; d_gene: TRBD2; CDR3nt: TGCGCCAGCAGTGATATAGCCTACGGGGGGGCCTTCAATGAGCAGTTCTTC; CDR3aa: CASSDIAYGGAFNEQFF
v_gene: TRBV9; len: 16; j_gene: TRBJ2-5; abundance: -; d_gene: TRBD2; CDR3nt: TGTGCCAGCAGCCCCCTAGCGGGAGGAATGGCAGAGACCCAGTACTTC; CDR3aa: CASSPLAGGMAETQYF
v_gene: TRBV5-4; len: 15; j_gene: TRBJ2-1; abundance: -; d_gene: -; CDR3nt: TGTGCCAGCAGCATAGACACCTTTGGTAGCAATGAGCAGTTCTTC; CDR3aa: CASSIDTFGSNEQFF
v_gene: TRBV18; len: 12; j_gene: TRBJ2-1; abundance: once; d_gene: -; CDR3nt: TGTGCCAGCTCACCACTGACTCAGGGGAAGTTCTTC; CDR3aa: CASSPLTQGKFF
v_gene: TRBV5-4; len: 15; j_gene: TRBJ1-1; abundance: -; d_gene: -; CDR3nt: TGTGCCAGCAGCTTGGTTGGCGGGCAGAACACTGAAGCTTTCTTT; CDR3aa: CASSLVGGQNTEAFF
v_gene: TRBV28; len: 15; j_gene: TRBJ1-1; abundance: -; d_gene: TRBD1; CDR3nt: TGTGCCAGCAGGGGACAGGGGGCAAGGAACACTGAAGCTTTCTTT; CDR3aa: CASRGQGARNTEAFF
v_gene: TRBV6-1; len: 16; j_gene: TRBJ2-1; abundance: few; d_gene: TRBD2; CDR3nt: TGTGCCAGCAGTGAAATCAGCGGGGGGTTAGTCAATGAGCAGTTCTTC; CDR3aa: CASSEISGGLVNEQFF
v_gene: TRBV7-2; len: 15; j_gene: TRBJ2-1; abundance: -; d_gene: TRBD2; CDR3nt: TGTGCCAGCAGCTTAGCCTCTAGCGGAAACAATGAGCAGTTCTTC; CDR3aa: CASSLASSGNNEQFF
v_gene: TRBV7-8; len: 16; j_gene: TRBJ2-2; abundance: -; d_gene: -; CDR3nt: TGTGCCAGCAGCGGCCGGACTGTCCTGAGAATCGGGGAGCTGTTTTTT; CDR3aa: CASSGRTVLRIGELFF
v_gene: TRBV19; len: 14; j_gene: TRBJ2-7; abundance: once; d_gene: -; CDR3nt: TGTGCCAGTAGTATCGCCCCGGGGTACTACGAGCAGTACTTC; CDR3aa: CASSIAPGYYEQYF
v_gene: TRBV5-8; len: 12; j_gene: TRBJ1-2; abundance: -; d_gene: -; CDR3nt: TGTGCCAGCAGGCTTACCGAGTTTGGCTACACCTTC; CDR3aa: CASRLTEFGYTF
v_gene: TRBV6-1; len: 11; j_gene: TRBJ2-7; abundance: -; d_gene: -; CDR3nt: TGTGCCGGAGGCGGGCAGGTCGAGCAGTACTTC; CDR3aa: CAGGGQVEQYF
v_gene: TRBV6-1; len: 15; j_gene: TRBJ1-2; abundance: -; d_gene: TRBD1; CDR3nt: TGTGCCAGCAGTGATAGCGACAGGGTAGTCTATGGCTACACCTTC; CDR3aa: CASSDSDRVVYGYTF
v_gene: TRBV7-3; len: 13; j_gene: TRBJ2-3; abundance: -; d_gene: TRBD2; CDR3nt: TGTGCCAGCAGCCGGCTAGCGGGAGAGGCGCAGTATTTT; CDR3aa: CASSRLAGEAQYF
v_gene: TRBV9; len: 11; j_gene: TRBJ1-2; abundance: few; d_gene: -; CDR3nt: TGTGCCAGCAGGTCTAGGTATGGCTACACCTTC; CDR3aa: CASRSRYGYTF
v_gene: TRBV7-3; len: 13; j_gene: TRBJ1-1; abundance: -; d_gene: TRBD1; CDR3nt: TGTGCCAGCAGCTTGCAGGGGGCGACTGAAGCTTTCTTT; CDR3aa: CASSLQGATEAFF
v_gene: TRBV6-5; len: 15; j_gene: TRBJ2-5; abundance: once; d_gene: TRBD1; CDR3nt: TGTGCCAGCAAAAAGAAACCGGGACAGGGAGAGACCCAGTACTTC; CDR3aa: CASKKKPGQGETQYF
v_gene: TRBV5-1; len: 19; j_gene: TRBJ2-2; abundance: once; d_gene: TRBD1; CDR3nt: TGCGCCAGCAGCGGAACCGGGACAGGGGGTAACGCGAACACCGGGGAGCTGTTTTTT; CDR3aa: CASSGTGTGGNANTGELFF
v_gene: TRBV27; len: 15; j_gene: TRBJ1-2; abundance: few; d_gene: TRBD1; CDR3nt: TGTGCCAGCAGCCTCGACAGGGGGCTTAGCTATGGCTACACCTTC; CDR3aa: CASSLDRGLSYGYTF
v_gene: TRBV6-1; len: 14; j_gene: TRBJ1-6; abundance: -; d_gene: TRBD1; CDR3nt: TGTGCCAGCAGCGAGGACAGGGTGGGGTCACCCCTCCACTTT; CDR3aa: CASSEDRVGSPLHF
v_gene: TRBV5-6; len: 13; j_gene: TRBJ2-7; abundance: -; d_gene: TRBD2; CDR3nt: TGTGCCAGCAGCTTGGTAGCGGGTCCCGAGCAGTACTTC; CDR3aa: CASSLVAGPEQYF
v_gene: TRBV19; len: 14; j_gene: TRBJ1-2; abundance: -; d_gene: TRBD1; CDR3nt: TGTGCCAGTACCGATCCGGGACAGGGTGGTGGCTACACCTTC; CDR3aa: CASTDPGQGGGYTF
v_gene: TRBV5-4; len: 12; j_gene: TRBJ2-7; abundance: -; d_gene: -; CDR3nt: TGTGCCAGCAGCACGACAGTGGGCGAGCAGTACTTC; CDR3aa: CASSTTVGEQYF
v_gene: TRBV27; len: 14; j_gene: TRBJ2-6; abundance: -; d_gene: -; CDR3nt: TGTGCCAGCAGCCAGGGGACTGGGGCCAACGTCCTGACTTTC; CDR3aa: CASSQGTGANVLTF
v_gene: TRBV19; len: 14; j_gene: TRBJ1-5; abundance: once; d_gene: -; CDR3nt: TGTGCCAGTAGTCCCGGACAGCTCAATCAGCCCCAGCATTTT; CDR3aa: CASSPGQLNQPQHF
v_gene: TRBV30; len: 14; j_gene: TRBJ1-2; abundance: few; d_gene: -; CDR3nt: TGTGCCTGGAGGGGCGGGGATCCGGAATATGGCTACACCTTC; CDR3aa: CAWRGGDPEYGYTF
v_gene: TRBV29-1; len: 12; j_gene: TRBJ1-1; abundance: few; d_gene: -; CDR3nt: TGCAGCGTTATGGACAGAGGAACTGAAGCTTTCTTT; CDR3aa: CSVMDRGTEAFF